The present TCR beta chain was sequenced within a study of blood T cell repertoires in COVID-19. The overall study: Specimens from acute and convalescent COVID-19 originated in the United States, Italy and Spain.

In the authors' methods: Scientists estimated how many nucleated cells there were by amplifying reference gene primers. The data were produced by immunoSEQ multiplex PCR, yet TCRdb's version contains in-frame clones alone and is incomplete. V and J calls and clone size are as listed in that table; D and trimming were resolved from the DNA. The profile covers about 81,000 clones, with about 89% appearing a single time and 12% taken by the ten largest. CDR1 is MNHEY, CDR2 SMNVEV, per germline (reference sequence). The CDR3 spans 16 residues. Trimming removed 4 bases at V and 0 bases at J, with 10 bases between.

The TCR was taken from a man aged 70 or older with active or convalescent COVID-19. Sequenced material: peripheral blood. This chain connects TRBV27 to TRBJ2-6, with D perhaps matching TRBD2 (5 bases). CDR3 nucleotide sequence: TGTGCCAGCAGTTCCATGGGAGTCTCTGGGGCCAACGTCCTGACTTTC. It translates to CASSSMGVSGANVLTF. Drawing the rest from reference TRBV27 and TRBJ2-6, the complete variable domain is EAQVTQNPRYLITVTGKKLTVTCSQNMNHEYMSWYRQDPGLGLRQIYYSMNVEVTDKGDVPEGYKVSRKEKRNFPLILESPSPNQTSLYFCASSSMGVSGANVLTFGAGSRLTVL.